Below, 24 T cell receptor beta chains from the same sample are listed, as sequenced in a study of blood T cell repertoires in COVID-19. TCRdb's table, derived via immunoSEQ multiplex PCR, lists solely in-frame clones and lacks some. The sample records about 160,000 clones, 75% to 90% being singletons. Sequencing was done on a sample of peripheral blood. These receptors came from a man younger than 35 with COVID-19, enrolled during active disease.

V is TRBV9 and J is TRBJ2-2; the D is unclear. Trimming removed 1 base at V and 2 bases at J, with 15 bases between. Looked up from germline, CDR1 is SGDLS and CDR2 is YYNGEE. The CDR3 is 17 amino acids. This CDR3 is CASSVSLEQFNTGELFF. The CDR3, as DNA: TGTGCCAGCAGCGTATCTTTGGAACAGTTCAACACCGGGGAGCTGTTTTTT. Complete variable domain (other parts from reference TRBV9 and TRBJ2-2): DSGVTQTPKHLITATGQRVTLRCSPRSGDLSVYWYQQSLDQGLQFLIQYYNGEERAKGNILERFSAQQFPDLHSELNLSSLELGDSALYFCASSVSLEQFNTGELFFGEGSRLTVL.

The chain employs TRBV13 and TRBJ2-1; TRBD2 matches 8 bases. The CDR3 is 16 amino acids. V gave up 2 bases and J gave up 7 bases; unmatched junction bases: 10. Looked up from germline, CDR1 is PRHDT and CDR2 is FYEKMQ (reference sequence). The chain's CDR3 is CASSLRSSGWKNEQFF. The CDR3 DNA reads as TGTGCCAGCAGCTTAAGGTCTAGCGGGTGGAAAAATGAGCAGTTCTTC. Variable domain in full (rest from reference TRBV13 and TRBJ2-1): AAGVIQSPRHLIKEKRETATLKCYPIPRHDTVYWYQQGPGQDPQFLISFYEKMQSDKGSIPDRFSAQQFSDYHSELNMSSLELGDSALYFCASSLRSSGWKNEQFFGPGTRLTVL.

As for this clone: At one end, the junction sequence differs from germline, possibly due to a read error. The chain couples TRBV7-8 to TRBJ1-4; TRBD1 is a possible D gene (5 bases). The CDR3 is 14 amino acids. Germline CDR1 reads SGHVS; CDR2 reads FQNEAQ. This CDR3 reads CASSLSGNNEKLLF. The CDR3 nucleotides read TGTGCCAGCAGCTTATCAGGGAATAATGAAAAACTGCTTTTT.

Points on this clone: Germline is not matched at one junction end, which may reflect a read error. The V call is TRBV27, the J call TRBJ1-4, with 8 bases identical to TRBD1. The CDR3 extends over 18 amino acids. Germline loops: CDR1 MNHEY, CDR2 SMNVEV (reference sequence). The CDR3 spells CASSLSRTGMERGEKLLF. The CDR3 region has the DNA TGTGCCAGCAGTTTATCCCGGACAGGGATGGAGAGGGGAGAAAAACTGCTTTTT.

The chain employs TRBV30 and TRBJ2-4, with TRBD2 as a possible D gene (5 bases). The V end lost 3 bases, the J end lost 10 bases, and 10 bases lay between the germline ends. CDR1 and CDR2 (germline): GTSNPN, SVGIG (reference sequence). This CDR3 has 11 amino acids. CDR3 nucleotides: TGTGCCTGGAGCCCCGGCGGGATTCAGTACTTC. Translating gives CAWSPGGIQYF.

The rearrangement links TRBV28 to TRBJ1-1; no firm D call. V lost 4 bases, J lost 1 base, and 7 bases lay in between. Per germline, CDR1 MDHEN and CDR2 SYDVKM. There are 13 residues in the CDR3. In DNA, the CDR3 is TGTGCCAGCAGTTCCCCCCAGAACACTGAAGCTTTCTTT. Translation: CASSSPQNTEAFF. Filled out from reference TRBV28 and TRBJ1-1, the complete variable domain reads DVKVTQSSRYLVKRTGEKVFLECVQDMDHENMFWYRQDPGLGLRLIYFSYDVKMKEKGDIPEGYSVSREKKERFSLILESASTNQTSMYLCASSSPQNTEAFFGQGTRLTVV.

V gene TRBV11-1 combines with J gene TRBJ2-7; D may be TRBD2 (5 bases). CDR1 and CDR2 from the germline V gene are SGHAT and FQDESV (reference sequence). The CDR3 loop spans 15 amino acids. V gave up 5 bases and J gave up 6 bases, with 20 bases separating them. CDR3 amino acids: CASSKFSFSAGEQYF. Written as DNA, the CDR3 is TGTGCCAGCAGCAAGTTTTCATTTTCGGCGGGCGAGCAGTACTTC.

This chain uses TRBV25-1 with TRBJ2-7; D is ambiguous. The length of the CDR3 is 14 residues. With 1 base removed from V and 5 bases from J, the gap between germline ends came to 12 bases. Germline CDR1 MGHDK, CDR2 SYGVNS. CDR3 protein: CASSESTVQHEQYF. The CDR3 nucleotides read TGTGCCAGCAGTGAATCCACAGTCCAGCACGAGCAGTACTTC.

The V and J genes are TRBV13 and TRBJ2-7; the D gene is possibly TRBD2 (5 bases). The CDR3 consists of 14 residues. Germline V CDR1 and CDR2: PRHDT, FYEKMQ (reference sequence). Trimming stripped 5 bases from V and 1 base from J, with 12 bases between. For the CDR3, the DNA is TGTGCCAGCAGCCCCCTATCGGGGTCCTACGAGCAGTACTTC. Residues: CASSPLSGSYEQYF.

The genes are TRBV28 and TRBJ1-2; D is unresolved. CDR3 length equals 13 residues. V lost 3 bases and J lost 6, with 11 bases in between. CDR1 is MDHEN and CDR2 is SYDVKM in the germline V gene. In DNA form, the CDR3 reads TGTGCCAGCAGTTTCGAGGTCGGGGATGGCTACACCTTC. It translates to CASSFEVGDGYTF.

The rearrangement uses TRBV6-5 and TRBJ2-6; D might be TRBD2 (6 bases). The CDR3 contains 14 residues. V was clipped by 4 bases and J by 4 bases, with 8 bases between them. CDR1 and CDR2 (germline): MNHEY, SVGAGI. The CDR3 here is CASSWGRGANVLTF. The CDR3 nucleotides read TGTGCCAGCAGTTGGGGGAGGGGGGCCAACGTCCTGACTTTC.

The gene calls are TRBV5-1 and TRBJ2-5; weak D call: TRBD2 (6 bases). The V gene's germline CDR1 is SGHRS and CDR2 YFSETQ. The V end was cut by 4 bases, the J end by 4 bases, with 14 bases between. The CDR3 length is 14 residues. The CDR3 reads CASSDATSLETQYF. Here the CDR3 DNA reads TGCGCCAGCAGCGACGCGACTAGTTTAGAGACCCAGTACTTC.

This clone was picked up one time. DNA for the CDR3: TGTGCCAGCTTCTCCACAGATACGCAGTATTTT. This sequence encodes CASFSTDTQYF. The chain couples TRBV27 to TRBJ2-3; D ambiguous. CDR1 and CDR2 from the germline V gene are MNHEY and SMNVEV (reference sequence). Trimming pared 8 bases from V and 2 bases from J, leaving 5 bases between. The CDR3 loop spans 11 amino acids.

CDR3 in DNA: TGTGCCTGGAGTCGTACAGGATTGCCCTACGAGCAGTACTTC. Amino acid sequence: CAWSRTGLPYEQYF. The V and J genes are TRBV30 and TRBJ2-7; possibly TRBD1 for D (5 bases). Trimming pared 2 bases from V and 2 bases from J, leaving 13 bases between. Germline V gene lookup returns CDR1 GTSNPN and CDR2 SVGIG (reference sequence). This CDR3 is built from 14 residues.

This chain links TRBV3-1 (or the pseudogene TRBV3-2) with TRBJ2-7; D may be TRBD2 (5 bases). Germline CDR1 is LGHDT and CDR2 is YNNKEL (reference sequence). Trimming removed 2 bases from V and 2 bases from J, with 10 bases in between. This CDR3 contains 14 residues. The DNA of the CDR3 is TGTGCCAGCAGCCAAAGGACTCTCCCCTACGAGCAGTACTTC. This gives the protein CASSQRTLPYEQYF.

The rearrangement joins TRBV6-2 or TRBV6-3 to TRBJ2-1, with a tentative D call TRBD1 (6 bases). The V gene's germline CDR1 is MNHEY and CDR2 SVGEGT. Trimming removed 5 bases at V and 7 bases at J, with 24 bases between. The CDR3 has 17 residues. CDR3 protein: CASSLRTGRQTLNEQFF. The CDR3 DNA is TGTGCCAGCAGTCTCCGTACAGGGCGTCAGACCCTGAATGAGCAGTTCTTC.

V and J are TRBV24-1 and TRBJ2-4, with D tentatively TRBD1 (8 bases). The CDR3 runs to 14 residues. The V and J ends lost 5 bases and 8 bases respectively, with 15 bases between them. Germline loops: CDR1 KGHDR, CDR2 SFDVKD. The CDR3 coding sequence is TGTGCCACCAGTGGGAACAGGGGGGGGGACATTCAGTACTTC. It encodes CATSGNRGGDIQYF.

This chain uses TRBV6-6 with TRBJ2-1; no firm D call. The CDR3 is 16 residues long. Germline values: CDR1 MNHNY, CDR2 SVGAGI (reference sequence). Deletions cut 5 bases from V and 4 bases from J, with 18 bases between. DNA of the CDR3: TGTGCCAGCAGTAAGAGGCCAAGTGTTGTTTACAATGAGCAGTTCTTC. Translated, it gives CASSKRPSVVYNEQFF.

This chain joins TRBV12-5 and TRBJ2-2, with 12 bases fitting TRBD2. V trimming: 2 bases; J trimming: 6 bases; junction bases outside the gene matches: 1. Germline CDR1 and CDR2: LGHNT and FRNRAP. The length of the CDR3 is 15 residues. CDR3 sequence reads: CASGLLAGGSGELFF. CDR3 coding DNA: TGTGCTAGTGGTTTGCTAGCGGGAGGGTCCGGGGAGCTGTTTTTT.

The V call is TRBV18, the J call TRBJ2-7, with a possible D match to TRBD2 (5 bases). V was cut by 2 bases and J by 0 bases, with 8 bases left in between. Germline assignment: CDR1 KGHSH and CDR2 LQKENI. CDR3 length equals 14 residues. DNA for the CDR3: TGTGCCAGCTCACCAAGCGGTCGCTCCTACGAGCAGTACTTC. This encodes CASSPSGRSYEQYF.

The chain uses TRBV19 and TRBJ1-1, with 7 bases that match TRBD1. This CDR3 has 15 amino acids. The V segment lost 6 bases and the J segment 7 bases; nucleotides outside the gene matches: 14. Germline values: CDR1 LNHDA, CDR2 SQIVND (reference sequence). The CDR3 sequence: CASSPVTGKVGEAFF. The CDR3 DNA sequence: TGTGCCAGTAGCCCGGTGACAGGGAAAGTCGGTGAAGCTTTCTTT.

This chain connects TRBV9 to TRBJ2-2; maybe TRBD1 (6 bases). Germline V gene sequence: CDR1 SGDLS, CDR2 YYNGEE. Trimming shortened V by 3 bases and J by 3 bases, and 9 bases separated the two germline ends. CDR3 length equals 14 residues. This CDR3 is CASSASGDTGELFF. The CDR3 nucleotides are TGTGCCAGCAGCGCCTCAGGGGACACCGGGGAGCTGTTTTTT.

This chain uses TRBV6-2 or TRBV6-3 with TRBJ2-1; 7 bases are shared with TRBD1. J lost 9 bases, V lost 5 bases, and 7 bases had no gene match. The CDR3 covers 13 residues. Germline CDR1 reads MNHEY; CDR2 reads SVGEGT. The CDR3 is CASSGDRVGEQFF. In DNA form, the CDR3 reads TGTGCCAGCAGTGGCGACAGGGTTGGTGAGCAGTTCTTC.

V is TRBV12-5 and J is TRBJ2-6; D is possibly TRBD1 (6 bases). Trimming pared 3 bases from V and 4 bases from J, leaving 7 bases between. CDR3 length equals 14 residues. The germline gives CDR1 LGHNT, CDR2 FRNRAP. The chain's CDR3 is CASGLGTGANVLTF. The CDR3 DNA reads TGTGCTAGTGGTTTAGGGACAGGGGCCAACGTCCTGACTTTC.